Below are 20 T cell receptor beta chains sequenced from a single sample in a study of T cells in Graves' hyperthyroidism and ophthalmopathy. Authors of the study amplified TCR beta CDR3 regions from RNA transcripts. The primer set for the first-round RT-PCR of the TCR CDR3 was HTBI. One entry per CDR3 protein, called by TCRdb with MiXCR from the multiplex PCR reads. The sample lists some 620,000 distinct CDR3 sequences, 15% to 20% occurring once. Sequenced sample: blood. The origin of the receptors is a woman between 25 and 40 years old with Graves' hyperthyroidism.

The chain carries TRBV5-1 and TRBJ1-4; no definite D call. V dropped 0 bases and J dropped 6 bases, with 9 bases sitting between them. Germline assignment: CDR1 SGHRS and CDR2 YFSETQ. The CDR3 loop spans 14 amino acids. DNA for the CDR3: TGCGCCAGCAGCTTGGGTTACAGAGATGAAAAACTGTTTTTT. It yields the protein CASSLGYRDEKLFF.

There are many counts of this clonotype. The rearrangement links TRBV29-1 to TRBJ2-3; no firm D call. V shed 6 bases and J shed 7 bases, with 5 bases lying between them. This CDR3 spans 9 amino acids. The germline CDR1 and CDR2 sequences are SQVTM and ANQGSEA. CDR3 sequence (DNA): TGCAGCGTCGGATATACGCAGTATTTT. Translating it yields CSVGYTQYF.

This clonotype was detected ten times or more. V and J are TRBV3-1 and TRBJ2-1; D is uncertain. The CDR3 is 12 residues long. Germline V gene data show CDR1 as LGHDT and CDR2 as YNNKEL (reference sequence). V was clipped by 1 base and J by 7 bases, with 5 bases between them. In DNA, the CDR3 is TGTGCCAGCAGCCAAGGCTGGAATGAGCAGTTCTTC. This sequence encodes CASSQGWNEQFF.

In its sample, this clonotype was seen many times. The genes are TRBV7-8 and TRBJ2-5, with 8 bases fitting TRBD1. The CDR3 is 17 residues long. Germline lookup yields CDR1 SGHVS and CDR2 FQNEAQ. V gave up 5 bases and J gave up 4 bases; unmatched junction bases: 15. The CDR3 loop is CASSPSRTGSSRETQYF. The CDR3 DNA sequence: TGTGCCAGCAGCCCATCCAGGACAGGGTCGTCTAGAGAGACCCAGTACTTC.

The chain carries TRBV19 and TRBJ1-1, with a possible D match to TRBD1 (6 bases). Germline CDR1 reads LNHDA; CDR2 reads SQIVND (reference sequence). V was clipped by 3 bases and J by 2 bases, with 28 bases between them. CDR3 length equals 20 residues. The CDR3 bases are TGTGCCAGTAGTATCGGTTACCGAACCAGGGGCCCGAGCCCCAACACTGAAGCTTTCTTT. It encodes CASSIGYRTRGPSPNTEAFF.

This clonotype came up a few times. The chain combines TRBV30 with TRBJ2-1; no clear D. CDR1 GTSNPN and CDR2 SVGIG come from the germline V gene (reference sequence). CDR3 length equals 16 residues. V was trimmed by 1 base and J by 0 bases, leaving 13 bases between them. CDR3 sequence reads: CAWSAGRADSYNEQFF. CDR3 DNA: TGTGCCTGGAGTGCAGGACGGGCGGACTCCTACAATGAGCAGTTCTTC.

As concerns this clonotype: A much larger clone is a single base away; this may be a read error. J is TRBJ2-1 and V is TRBV11-2; D may be TRBD1 (5 bases). Germline-derived CDR1 and CDR2 are SGHAT and FQNNGV. V lost 0 bases and J 10 bases, leaving 16 bases between the germline ends. This CDR3 has 15 amino acids. The CDR3 is CASSLDPAGYYEQFF. CDR3 DNA: TGTGCCAGCAGCTTAGATCCCGCAGGGTACTACGAGCAGTTCTTC.

Many counts were recorded for this clonotype. This chain joins TRBV13 and TRBJ2-1; 9 nucleotides agree with TRBD2. V was pared by 2 bases and J by 7 bases, with 12 bases of the junction left unmatched. Germline values: CDR1 PRHDT, CDR2 FYEKMQ (reference sequence). The CDR3 sequence is 17 residues long. CDR3 in amino acids: CASSLSRGRALGNEQFF. Written as DNA, the CDR3 is TGTGCCAGCAGCTTAAGTCGCGGGAGGGCCCTGGGGAATGAGCAGTTCTTC.

This clonotype appeared many times. This rearrangement joins TRBV20-1 to TRBJ2-3, with 13 positions matching TRBD2. The germline CDR1 and CDR2 sequences are DFQATT and SNEGSKA (reference sequence). The V segment lost 4 bases and the J segment 3 bases; nucleotides outside the gene matches: 1. The CDR3 sequence is 14 residues long. CDR3 region: CSAKGLAGTDTQYF. CDR3 in DNA: TGCAGTGCTAAGGGACTAGCGGGAACAGATACGCAGTATTTT.

This clonotype showed up many times. This chain links TRBV6-2 or TRBV6-3 with TRBJ2-7, with TRBD1 identical over 7 bases. V lost 6 bases, J lost 3 bases, and 11 bases stayed unmatched. The CDR3 has 15 residues. CDR1 is MNHEY and CDR2 is SVGEGT in the germline V gene. In DNA, the CDR3 is TGTGCCAGCAGCCTAACCGGGACAGCGTACTACGAGCAGTACTTC. It specifies CASSLTGTAYYEQYF.

This clonotype was detected many times. This sequence joins TRBV2 and TRBJ2-2, with D possibly being TRBD2 (5 bases). Germline CDR1 and CDR2: SNHLY and FYNNEI. The CDR3 has 13 amino acids. The V and J ends lost 7 bases and 3 bases respectively, with 9 bases between them. CDR3 loop: CASTSTYTGELFF. The CDR3 DNA sequence: TGTGCCAGCACTAGCACCTACACCGGGGAGCTGTTTTTT.

The sample holds one count of this clonotype. CDR3 sequence (DNA): TGTGCCAGCGGTCCGGGACAGGGTTCAAATAGCAATCAGCCCCAGCATTTT. This encodes CASGPGQGSNSNQPQHF. The rearrangement links TRBV12-3 or TRBV12-4 to TRBJ1-5, with 9 bases fitting TRBD1. There are 17 residues in the CDR3. Trimming at V came to 8 bases and at J to 0 bases, leaving 11 bases not matched to a gene.

This chain connects TRBV7-9 to TRBJ2-3; no clear D gene. The CDR3 covers 14 residues. With 5 bases removed from V and 2 bases from J, the gap between germline ends came to 11 bases. The germline gives CDR1 SEHNR, CDR2 FQNEAQ (reference sequence). The CDR3 loop reads CASSASTLTDTQYF. The CDR3 DNA reads TGTGCCAGCAGCGCCAGTACTCTCACAGATACGCAGTATTTT. The variable domain in full, completed from reference TRBV7-9 and TRBJ2-3, reads DTGVSQNPRHKITKRGQNVTFRCDPISEHNRLYWYRQTLGQGPEFLTYFQNEAQLEKSRLLSDRFSAERPKGSFSTLEIQRTEQGDSAMYLCASSASTLTDTQYFGPGTRLTVL.

Of note for this clonotype: The junction does not match germline at one end; this may be a read error. The rearrangement joins TRBV7-9 to TRBJ2-7; a weak D match, TRBD2 (9 bases). The CDR3 extends over 15 amino acids. Germline assignment: CDR1 SEHNR and CDR2 FQNEAQ (reference sequence). In DNA form, the CDR3 reads TGTGCCAGCAGCCTAGCGGGACAGGAGACCTACGAGCAGTACTTC. This sequence encodes CASSLAGQETYEQYF.

The chain joins TRBV10-3 to TRBJ1-1; TRBD1 agrees at 10 bases. The CDR3 totals 17 residues. The V segment lost 7 bases and the J segment 1 base; nucleotides outside the gene matches: 12. Germline V gene sequence: CDR1 ENHRY, CDR2 SYGVKD. The CDR3 here is CAITPDRGNGANTEAFF. In nucleotides, the CDR3 is TGTGCCATCACTCCGGACAGGGGGAATGGAGCGAACACTGAAGCTTTCTTT.

The CDR3: CASSGIYRSTIYF. The CDR3 DNA reads TGTGCCAGCAGTGGAATCTACCGGTCCACCATATATTTT. The chain has TRBV28 and TRBJ1-3, with D hard to call. The CDR3 has 13 residues. CDR1 and CDR2 (germline): MDHEN, SYDVKM. V shed 5 bases and J shed 9 bases, with 14 bases lying between them.

This clonotype was recorded many times. The V call is TRBV28, the J call TRBJ1-1; D might be TRBD1 (6 bases). This CDR3 has 13 amino acids. CDR1 is MDHEN, CDR2 SYDVKM, per germline. The V end lost 10 bases, the J end lost 4 bases, and 16 bases lay between the germline ends. CDR3 bases: TGTGCCACCGGCACAGGGATCGGCACTGAAGCTTTCTTT. As protein: CATGTGIGTEAFF.

This clonotype was counted a few times. The gene calls are TRBV19 and TRBJ2-1; D not certain. Trimming took 3 bases from V and 9 from J, leaving 9 bases between them. The CDR3 has 12 residues. Germline CDR1 is LNHDA and CDR2 is SQIVND (reference sequence). CDR3 amino acids: CASSIGGREQFF. The CDR3, as DNA: TGTGCCAGTAGTATCGGTGGGCGTGAGCAGTTCTTC.

This clonotype occurred a few times. This chain connects TRBV28 to TRBJ1-6, with D possibly matching TRBD1 (6 bases). The ends were cut back, 7 bases at V and 3 bases at J, with 10 bases in the middle. CDR1 is MDHEN and CDR2 is SYDVKM in the germline V gene. The CDR3 is 14 amino acids. CDR3 loop: CASTTGFYNSPLHF. CDR3 bases: TGTGCCAGCACCACAGGGTTCTATAATTCACCCCTCCACTTT.

With respect to this clonotype: The junction departs from the called germline gene at one end, perhaps through a read error. This chain connects TRBV5-1 to TRBJ1-6; the D is unclear. Germline V CDR1 and CDR2: SGHRS, YFSETQ. CDR3 size: 15 residues. The CDR3 sequence is CASSFGARGDSPLHF. The CDR3 nucleotides read TGTGCCAGCAGCTTTGGAGCCAGAGGAGATTCACCCCTCCACTTT.